Below are 26 T cell receptor beta chains sequenced from a single sample in a study of blood T cell repertoires in COVID-19. Sequencing used immunoSEQ multiplex PCR; TCRdb keeps in-frame clones, though not all of them. This sample has over 50,000 clones, with 85% found just once. Sequencing was carried out using peripheral blood. These receptors were collected from a man aged 65-85 years with acute or convalescent COVID-19.

This clone has at least ten counts. This chain connects TRBV5-1 to TRBJ2-7; 10 bases fit TRBD1. Trimming at V came to 3 bases and at J to 8 bases, leaving 8 bases not matched to a gene. The CDR3 extends over 14 amino acids. Germline CDR1 SGHRS, CDR2 YFSETQ. CDR3 sequence reads: CASSSGTGEFKQYF. CDR3 nucleotide sequence: TGCGCCAGCAGCTCCGGGACAGGGGAATTTAAGCAGTACTTC.

The V gene is TRBV6-5, the J gene TRBJ1-4, with D hard to call. The V gene lost 7 bases and the J gene lost 7 bases, with 13 bases spanning the gap. The CDR3 covers 13 residues. Germline CDR1 reads MNHEY; CDR2 reads SVGAGI. The CDR3, as DNA: TGTGCCAGCACGGGATTTAAGGGTGAAAAACTGTTTTTT. Translation gives CASTGFKGEKLFF.

The V and J genes are TRBV5-5 and TRBJ2-1; unclear D gene. The V and J ends lost 3 bases and 0 bases respectively, with 16 bases between them. Germline lookup yields CDR1 SGHKS and CDR2 YYEKEE (reference sequence). The CDR3 length is 17 residues. CDR3 DNA sequence: TGTGCCAGCAGCTCCAGTGGCAGCGTTAGCTCCTACAATGAGCAGTTCTTC. Translating gives CASSSSGSVSSYNEQFF.

This chain joins TRBV5-6 and TRBJ2-7; TRBD2 aligns across 7 bases. From germline, CDR1 is SGHDT and CDR2 YYEEEE. The CDR3 contains 16 residues. With V trimmed by 3 bases and J by 1 base, 10 bases remained unmatched. DNA of the CDR3: TGTGCCAGCAGCTCCGGGAGGAGGGGTCGATCCTACGAGCAGTACTTC. Translated: CASSSGRRGRSYEQYF.

As DNA, the CDR3 is TGTGCCAGCAGCAAAGCAGAGGGAAGAAATGAGCAGTTCTTC. Its translation is CASSKAEGRNEQFF. This chain links TRBV21-1 with TRBJ2-1; TRBD2 reflects the table's D call only, with no check against the DNA. TRBV21-1 is a recognized pseudogene. This CDR3 spans 14 amino acids.

The CDR3 protein is CASSYSLTTGEMGETQYF. The CDR3 coding sequence is TGTGCCAGCAGTTACTCCCTCACGACAGGGGAGATGGGAGAGACCCAGTACTTC. J is TRBJ2-5 and V is TRBV6-2 or TRBV6-3; 8 bases agree with TRBD1. CDR1 and CDR2 (germline): MNHEY, SVGEGT. The CDR3 has 18 residues. With 0 bases clipped from V and 4 bases from J, the junction kept 13 bases outside the gene matches.

The rearrangement joins TRBV6-5 to TRBJ1-6, with 9 bases identical to TRBD1. The CDR3 sequence is 16 residues long. Looked up from germline, CDR1 is MNHEY and CDR2 is SVGAGI. The junction had 8 bases not matched to a gene; V was cut back by 2 bases and J by 9 bases. For the CDR3, the DNA is TGTGCCAGCAGTTACGAATCTGGGACAGGGACTTCACCCCTCCACTTT. Its protein is CASSYESGTGTSPLHF.

The V and J genes are TRBV12-3 or TRBV12-4 and TRBJ1-5; D unresolved. CDR3 length: 12 amino acids. The germline V and J ends were trimmed by 5 bases and 7 bases, with 9 bases remaining between them. Here the CDR3 reads CASSPRAQPQHF. In nucleotides, the CDR3 is TGTGCCAGCAGTCCACGCGCACAGCCCCAGCATTTT.

The chain uses TRBV6-6 and TRBJ2-7, with D possibly TRBD1 on 6 matching bases. This CDR3 region has 13 residues. The V gene lost 6 bases and the J gene lost 2 bases, with 11 bases spanning the gap. Per the germline V gene, CDR1 is MNHNY and CDR2 is SVGAGI (reference sequence). The CDR3 loop reads CASRTGPTYEQYF. The DNA for the CDR3 is TGTGCCAGCAGGACAGGTCCTACCTACGAGCAGTACTTC.

The V gene is TRBV5-1, the J gene TRBJ1-1, with D perhaps TRBD1 (6 bases). This CDR3 has 18 amino acids. Germline CDR1 is SGHRS and CDR2 is YFSETQ. V shed 2 bases and J shed 0 bases, with 20 bases lying between them. This CDR3 is CASSLLTGSLSMNTEAFF. For the CDR3, the DNA is TGCGCCAGCAGCTTACTGACAGGAAGCCTTAGCATGAACACTGAAGCTTTCTTT.

J is TRBJ1-2 and V is TRBV13; D uncertain. V was trimmed by 6 bases and J by 4 bases, leaving 12 bases between them. Germline lookup yields CDR1 PRHDT and CDR2 FYEKMQ (reference sequence). The CDR3 runs 13 residues. The CDR3 nucleotides are TGTGCCAGCAGTTTGGCCCGTCTCTATGGCTACACCTTC. It is translated as CASSLARLYGYTF.

The CDR3 protein is CASRSGTGTYEQYF. The DNA of the CDR3 is TGTGCCAGCAGATCCGGGACAGGGACCTACGAGCAGTACTTC. The chain combines TRBV6-6 with TRBJ2-7; 9 nucleotides agree with TRBD1. The CDR3 has 14 amino acids. Per the germline V gene, CDR1 is MNHNY and CDR2 is SVGAGI (reference sequence). Losses at the gene ends were 6 bases for V and 2 bases for J; bases not matched to a gene: 5.

This chain links TRBV7-2 with TRBJ2-1, with TRBD1 as a possible D gene (6 bases). Germline CDR1 is SGHTA and CDR2 is FQGNSA. CDR3 size: 17 residues. Between the trimmed V and J ends, which lost 1 base and 7 bases, there was a span of 20 bases. The CDR3 DNA sequence: TGTGCCAGCAGCTTAGTCTGGGCCGGCAGGGGTAAGAATGAGCAGTTCTTC. Encoded protein: CASSLVWAGRGKNEQFF.

V is TRBV15 and J is TRBJ2-7; TRBD2 agrees at 7 bases. The CDR3 covers 13 residues. V gave up 7 bases and J gave up 9 bases; unmatched junction bases: 12. Germline CDR1 reads LNHNV; CDR2 reads YYDKDF (reference sequence). As DNA, the CDR3 is TGTGCCACCACCAAGGGAGGGGTGGCAGTGCAGTACTTC. This encodes CATTKGGVAVQYF.

This clone was found once. This rearrangement joins TRBV15 to TRBJ2-3; TRBD1 might be the D (6 bases). Trimming removed 1 base at V and 1 base at J, with 12 bases between. Germline V gene sequence: CDR1 LNHNV, CDR2 YYDKDF (reference sequence). The CDR3 is 16 residues long. The CDR3 DNA reads TGTGCCACCAGCAGAGTGTCAGGGGCCGGCACAGATACGCAGTATTTT. Its translation: CATSRVSGAGTDTQYF.

Here the CDR3 DNA reads TGTGCCAGCAGTGAACGTTCCGGGAACGAGCAGTACTTC. Protein: CASSERSGNEQYF. The rearrangement uses TRBV6-4 and TRBJ2-7; D possibly corresponds to TRBD2 (5 bases). The CDR3 is made up of 13 amino acids. The V end was cut by 3 bases, the J end by 5 bases, with 11 bases between. Germline lookup yields CDR1 MRHNA and CDR2 SNTAGT.

The V call is TRBV9, the J call TRBJ2-1; D remains unclear. With 0 bases removed from V and 0 bases from J, the gap between germline ends came to 7 bases. Germline CDR1 and CDR2: SGDLS and YYNGEE. This CDR3 spans 15 amino acids. CDR3 loop: CASSVDPSSYNEQFF. CDR3 coding DNA: TGTGCCAGCAGCGTAGATCCTTCCTCCTACAATGAGCAGTTCTTC. Complete variable domain (other parts from reference TRBV9 and TRBJ2-1): DSGVTQTPKHLITATGQRVTLRCSPRSGDLSVYWYQQSLDQGLQFLIQYYNGEERAKGNILERFSAQQFPDLHSELNLSSLELGDSALYFCASSVDPSSYNEQFFGPGTRLTVL.

The genes are TRBV11-3 and TRBJ1-2; D unresolved. The CDR3 runs to 13 residues. The ends were cut back, 5 bases at V and 0 bases at J, with 7 bases in the middle. In germline, CDR1 is SGHNT, CDR2 YENEEA. The CDR3 DNA follows: TGTGCCAGCAGCCCCCACTCTAACTATGGCTACACCTTC. Its protein is CASSPHSNYGYTF.

CDR3 in DNA: TGTGCCAGCAGGAAGACAGCCGCGGACGCTGAAGCTTTCTTT. Its translation is CASRKTAADAEAFF. The chain recombines TRBV6-5 with TRBJ1-1; perhaps TRBD1 as D (5 bases). CDR1 is MNHEY, CDR2 SVGAGI, per germline. Deletions cut 6 bases from V and 6 bases from J, with 17 bases between. The CDR3 consists of 14 residues.

The chain uses TRBV11-2 and TRBJ2-7; D may be TRBD2 (6 bases). V lost 3 bases, J lost 12 bases, and 18 bases lay in between. The CDR3 sequence is 13 residues long. Germline V CDR1 and CDR2: SGHAT, FQNNGV. CDR3 region: CASSLAGTGRGYF. The CDR3 region has the DNA TGTGCCAGCAGCTTGGCCGGGACTGGCCGTGGGTACTTC.

This clone was counted once. This chain links TRBV7-9 with TRBJ1-6; 9 bases fit TRBD1. V was clipped by 3 bases and J by 7 bases; unmatched bases: 4. This CDR3 contains 15 residues. Per germline, CDR1 SEHNR and CDR2 FQNEAQ (reference sequence). CDR3 sequence reads: CASSFWDRENSPLHF. The CDR3 coding sequence is TGTGCCAGCAGCTTCTGGGACAGGGAGAATTCACCCCTCCACTTT. Using reference TRBV7-9 and TRBJ1-6 for the parts outside the CDR3, the full variable domain is DTGVSQNPRHKITKRGQNVTFRCDPISEHNRLYWYRQTLGQGPEFLTYFQNEAQLEKSRLLSDRFSAERPKGSFSTLEIQRTEQGDSAMYLCASSFWDRENSPLHFGNGTRLTVT.

The chain employs TRBV27 and TRBJ2-7, with D possibly TRBD1 on 5 matching bases. CDR1 is MNHEY and CDR2 is SMNVEV in the germline V gene (reference sequence). This CDR3 region has 15 residues. The V gene lost 2 bases and the J gene lost 2 bases, with 13 bases spanning the gap. CDR3 amino acids: CASSLDRTRAYEQYF. The CDR3 region has the DNA TGTGCCAGCAGTTTAGACAGAACCCGCGCCTACGAGCAGTACTTC.

This chain connects TRBV19 to TRBJ1-4, with no clear D. Between the trimmed V and J ends, which lost 6 bases and 14 bases, there was a span of 13 bases. Germline lookup yields CDR1 LNHDA and CDR2 SQIVND (reference sequence). The CDR3 totals 11 residues. CDR3 residues: CASRRQRRLFF. The CDR3 coding sequence is TGTGCCAGTAGAAGACAACGTCGGCTGTTTTTT.

The chain links TRBV6-6 to TRBJ2-3; D is unclear. Germline V gene lookup returns CDR1 MNHNY and CDR2 SVGAGI (reference sequence). V dropped 0 bases and J dropped 7 bases, with 8 bases sitting between them. The CDR3 is 13 amino acids. This chain's CDR3 is CASSYSNENTQYF. The CDR3 DNA follows: TGTGCCAGCAGTTACTCGAATGAGAATACGCAGTATTTT.

The table lists this clone with a count of one. This chain uses TRBV6-1 with TRBJ1-6; possible D gene TRBD1, 5 bases. This CDR3 spans 15 amino acids. The germline V gene encodes CDR1 MNHNS and CDR2 SASEGT. The V gene lost 1 base and the J gene lost 11 bases, with 15 bases spanning the gap. CDR3 amino acids: CASSEEGKGLAPLHF. CDR3 sequence (DNA): TGTGCCAGCAGTGAAGAGGGGAAGGGACTGGCACCCCTCCACTTT.

Here the CDR3 reads CASSVASQGWGDTQYF. CDR3 nucleotides: TGTGCCAGCAGCGTAGCTTCCCAGGGGTGGGGAGATACGCAGTATTTT. This chain uses TRBV9 with TRBJ2-3, with a tentative D call TRBD1 (6 bases). Trimming shortened V by 0 bases and J by 5 bases, and 16 bases separated the two germline ends. Germline V CDR1 and CDR2: SGDLS, YYNGEE. The CDR3 spans 16 residues.